The 4 T cell receptor beta chains reported below all come from one sample, sequenced in a study of cytomegalovirus exposure and HLA in healthy donors. The PCR employed 60 Vbeta primers together with 13 Jbeta primers. TCRdb keeps only in-frame clones here, not all; method: immunoSEQ multiplex PCR. The sample has 55,000 to 80,000 clones, under 80% seen once. Sequencing input: PBMCs. The receptors were gathered from a woman younger than 45 in good health and CMV-seronegative.

This clone was counted only a few times. The rearrangement uses TRBV5-1 and TRBJ1-1; 7 nucleotides match TRBD1. The V gene end was trimmed by 2 bases and the J gene end by 2 bases; junction bases not matched to a gene: 6. From germline, CDR1 is SGHRS and CDR2 YFSETQ. The CDR3 consists of 15 residues. In DNA form, the CDR3 reads TGCGCCAGCAGCTTTTTTCGGGACAGTAACACTGAAGCTTTCTTT. Its protein is CASSFFRDSNTEAFF.

Only a few counts were recorded for this clone. This chain uses TRBV19 with TRBJ2-3; D is unresolved. Trimming stripped 3 bases from V and 8 bases from J, with 6 bases between. From germline, CDR1 is LNHDA and CDR2 SQIVND (reference sequence). The CDR3 is 11 amino acids. The CDR3 sequence: CASSILRTQYF. The CDR3 nucleotides are TGTGCCAGTAGTATTTTGCGTACGCAGTATTTT.

Only one count was recorded for this clone. The chain couples TRBV7-3 to TRBJ1-6, with unresolved D. V lost 3 bases, J lost 8 bases, and 5 bases lay in between. Germline V gives CDR1 SGHTA, CDR2 FQGTGA. The CDR3 has 12 amino acids. The CDR3 protein is CASSLGDSPLHF. CDR3 DNA sequence: TGTGCCAGCAGCTTGGGCGATTCACCCCTCCACTTT.

This rearrangement joins TRBV28 to TRBJ2-6; D is perhaps TRBD1 (6 bases). This CDR3 contains 17 residues. CDR1 is MDHEN, CDR2 SYDVKM, per germline. V lost 6 bases and J lost 3, with 18 bases in between. CDR3 protein: CASSRGFNRVGANVLTF. CDR3 coding DNA: TGTGCCAGCAGCCGAGGATTCAACAGGGTTGGGGCCAACGTCCTGACTTTC. Complete variable domain (other parts from reference TRBV28 and TRBJ2-6): DVKVTQSSRYLVKRTGEKVFLECVQDMDHENMFWYRQDPGLGLRLIYFSYDVKMKEKGDIPEGYSVSREKKERFSLILESASTNQTSMYLCASSRGFNRVGANVLTFGAGSRLTVL.